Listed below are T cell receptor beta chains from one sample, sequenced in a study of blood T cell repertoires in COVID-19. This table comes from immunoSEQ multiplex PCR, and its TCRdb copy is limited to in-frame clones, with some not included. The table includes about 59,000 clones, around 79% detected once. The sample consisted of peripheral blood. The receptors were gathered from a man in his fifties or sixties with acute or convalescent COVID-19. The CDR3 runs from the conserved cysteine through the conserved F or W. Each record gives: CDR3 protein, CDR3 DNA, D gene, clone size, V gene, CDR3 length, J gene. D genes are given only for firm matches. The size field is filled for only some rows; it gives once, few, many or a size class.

CDR3 protein: CASSQGPVDTEAFF; CDR3 DNA: TGTGCCAGCAGCCAAGGCCCAGTTGACACTGAAGCTTTCTTT; D gene: -; clone size: once; V gene: TRBV4-2; CDR3 length: 14; J gene: TRBJ1-1
CDR3 protein: CASSLAPPTGGGEKLFF; CDR3 DNA: TGTGCCAGCAGCTTAGCCCCCCCGACAGGGGGCGGTGAAAAACTGTTTTTT; D gene: TRBD1; clone size: -; V gene: TRBV7-2; CDR3 length: 17; J gene: TRBJ1-4
CDR3 protein: CASSYGRNSPLHF; CDR3 DNA: TGTGCCAGCAGCTACGGTCGTAATTCACCCCTCCACTTT; D gene: -; clone size: -; V gene: TRBV12-3/TRBV12-4; CDR3 length: 13; J gene: TRBJ1-6
CDR3 protein: CASSLSWTGGYEQYF; CDR3 DNA: TGTGCCAGCAGCCTTTCTTGGACAGGGGGATACGAGCAGTACTTC; D gene: TRBD1; clone size: -; V gene: TRBV27; CDR3 length: 15; J gene: TRBJ2-7
CDR3 protein: CASSSQNSKNIQYF; CDR3 DNA: TGTGCCAGCAGCTCCCAAAACAGCAAAAACATTCAGTACTTC; D gene: -; clone size: -; V gene: TRBV7-2; CDR3 length: 14; J gene: TRBJ2-4
CDR3 protein: CASSISQGSAEQYF; CDR3 DNA: TGTGCCAGTAGTATCTCACAGGGGAGCGCCGAGCAGTACTTC; D gene: TRBD1; clone size: -; V gene: TRBV19; CDR3 length: 14; J gene: TRBJ2-7
CDR3 protein: CAWRAMPGLAGVSDEQFF; CDR3 DNA: TGTGCCTGGAGGGCAATGCCGGGACTAGCGGGAGTTTCCGATGAGCAGTTCTTC; D gene: TRBD2; clone size: -; V gene: TRBV30; CDR3 length: 18; J gene: TRBJ2-1
CDR3 protein: CATSKGGQGGLGEKLFF; CDR3 DNA: TGTGCCACCAGCAAAGGAGGACAGGGGGGCTTGGGGGAAAAACTGTTTTTT; D gene: TRBD1; clone size: -; V gene: TRBV15; CDR3 length: 17; J gene: TRBJ1-4
CDR3 protein: CASSQVQGRNTEAFF; CDR3 DNA: TGTGCCAGCAGCCAAGTGCAGGGCAGGAACACTGAAGCTTTCTTT; D gene: -; clone size: -; V gene: TRBV14; CDR3 length: 15; J gene: TRBJ1-1
CDR3 protein: CASSQTLNTEAFF; CDR3 DNA: TGTGCCAGCAGCCAGACATTGAACACTGAAGCTTTCTTT; D gene: -; clone size: few; V gene: TRBV14; CDR3 length: 13; J gene: TRBJ1-1
CDR3 protein: CASSPEARSISGNTIYF; CDR3 DNA: TGTGCCAGCTCACCGGAGGCTAGGAGCATCTCTGGAAACACCATATATTTT; D gene: -; clone size: -; V gene: TRBV18; CDR3 length: 17; J gene: TRBJ1-3
CDR3 protein: CASSLVGGGLNSPLHF; CDR3 DNA: TGTGCCAGCAGCTTAGTTGGTGGGGGCTTGAATTCACCCCTCCACTTT; D gene: -; clone size: few; V gene: TRBV7-9; CDR3 length: 16; J gene: TRBJ1-6
CDR3 protein: CAISVQVTDTQYF; CDR3 DNA: TGTGCCATCAGTGTGCAGGTCACAGATACGCAGTATTTT; D gene: -; clone size: once; V gene: TRBV10-3; CDR3 length: 13; J gene: TRBJ2-3
CDR3 protein: CASSQGSRAYTEAFF; CDR3 DNA: TGTGCCAGCAGCCAGGGGAGTAGGGCATACACTGAAGCTTTCTTT; D gene: -; clone size: -; V gene: TRBV4-2; CDR3 length: 15; J gene: TRBJ1-1
CDR3 protein: CASSLGVSGRLYNEQFF; CDR3 DNA: TGTGCCAGCAGCTTAGGAGTTAGCGGGAGACTTTACAATGAGCAGTTCTTC; D gene: TRBD2; clone size: -; V gene: TRBV7-2; CDR3 length: 17; J gene: TRBJ2-1
CDR3 protein: CASSLEDRGRNEQFF; CDR3 DNA: TGTGCCAGCAGTTTAGAGGACAGGGGGCGGAATGAGCAGTTCTTC; D gene: TRBD1; clone size: -; V gene: TRBV27; CDR3 length: 15; J gene: TRBJ2-1
CDR3 protein: CASSSQDREGNQPQHF; CDR3 DNA: TGTGCCAGTAGTAGCCAGGACAGGGAAGGCAATCAGCCCCAGCATTTT; D gene: TRBD1; clone size: -; V gene: TRBV19; CDR3 length: 16; J gene: TRBJ1-5
CDR3 protein: CASSVDRATGELFF; CDR3 DNA: TGTGCCAGCAGCGTAGACAGGGCCACCGGGGAGCTGTTTTTT; D gene: -; clone size: -; V gene: TRBV9; CDR3 length: 14; J gene: TRBJ2-2
CDR3 protein: CASTLAGGITGELFF; CDR3 DNA: TGTGCCAGTACTTTAGCGGGAGGAATCACCGGGGAGCTGTTTTTT; D gene: TRBD2; clone size: -; V gene: TRBV19; CDR3 length: 15; J gene: TRBJ2-2
CDR3 protein: CASSAGGGRHPFF; CDR3 DNA: TGTGCCAGCAGTGCAGGGGGAGGACGCCATCCGTTCTTC; D gene: -; clone size: -; V gene: TRBV9; CDR3 length: 13; J gene: TRBJ2-1
CDR3 protein: CSGRQDDTEAFF; CDR3 DNA: TGCAGCGGTCGACAGGACGACACTGAAGCTTTCTTT; D gene: -; clone size: -; V gene: TRBV29-1; CDR3 length: 12; J gene: TRBJ1-1
CDR3 protein: CASSLGQINEQFF; CDR3 DNA: TGTGCCAGCAGCTTAGGACAGATCAATGAGCAGTTCTTC; D gene: -; clone size: -; V gene: TRBV7-2; CDR3 length: 13; J gene: TRBJ2-1
CDR3 protein: CASSLNPPNRGRETQYF; CDR3 DNA: TGTGCCAGCAGCTTAAATCCACCCAACAGGGGCAGGGAGACCCAGTACTTC; D gene: TRBD1; clone size: -; V gene: TRBV7-3; CDR3 length: 17; J gene: TRBJ2-5
CDR3 protein: CAISESSMEGNTIYF; CDR3 DNA: TGTGCCATCAGTGAATCGAGTATGGAGGGAAACACCATATATTTT; D gene: -; clone size: -; V gene: TRBV10-3; CDR3 length: 15; J gene: TRBJ1-3
CDR3 protein: CASSPSREDEQYF; CDR3 DNA: TGTGCCAGCTCACCCTCCCGGGAAGACGAGCAGTACTTC; D gene: -; clone size: -; V gene: TRBV18; CDR3 length: 13; J gene: TRBJ2-7
CDR3 protein: CASSSTRSGRTETQYF; CDR3 DNA: TGTGCCAGCAGTTCTACTAGGAGCGGGAGAACAGAGACCCAGTACTTC; D gene: TRBD2; clone size: -; V gene: TRBV6-5; CDR3 length: 16; J gene: TRBJ2-5
CDR3 protein: CASSLWSGAYEQYF; CDR3 DNA: TGTGCCAGCAGCTTGTGGTCAGGTGCCTACGAGCAGTACTTC; D gene: -; clone size: -; V gene: TRBV5-4; CDR3 length: 14; J gene: TRBJ2-7
CDR3 protein: CASLAGGTEAFF; CDR3 DNA: TGTGCCAGCCTTGCCGGGGGGACTGAAGCTTTCTTT; D gene: -; clone size: -; V gene: TRBV28; CDR3 length: 12; J gene: TRBJ1-1
CDR3 protein: CSADSSQETQYF; CDR3 DNA: TGCAGCGCTGACAGTTCTCAAGAGACCCAGTACTTC; D gene: -; clone size: -; V gene: TRBV29-1; CDR3 length: 12; J gene: TRBJ2-5
CDR3 protein: CASSPRGEGTGELFF; CDR3 DNA: TGTGCCAGCAGCCCTCGGGGGGAAGGCACCGGGGAGCTGTTTTTT; D gene: TRBD2; clone size: once; V gene: TRBV6-2/TRBV6-3; CDR3 length: 15; J gene: TRBJ2-2
CDR3 protein: CASRRNGGGELFF; CDR3 DNA: TGTGCCAGCAGGAGAAACGGTGGCGGGGAGCTGTTTTTT; D gene: -; clone size: once; V gene: TRBV28; CDR3 length: 13; J gene: TRBJ2-2
CDR3 protein: CASSPGSTLGVSPLHF; CDR3 DNA: TGTGCCAGCAGCCCGGGTAGTACCTTAGGCGTTTCACCCCTCCACTTT; D gene: -; clone size: -; V gene: TRBV7-8; CDR3 length: 16; J gene: TRBJ1-6
CDR3 protein: CASSPRGSGNTIYF; CDR3 DNA: TGTGCCAGCTCGCCTCGCGGCTCTGGAAACACCATATATTTT; D gene: -; clone size: -; V gene: TRBV18; CDR3 length: 14; J gene: TRBJ1-3
CDR3 protein: CASSGTSGAYNEQFF; CDR3 DNA: TGTGCCAGCAGCGGGACTAGCGGGGCATACAATGAGCAGTTCTTC; D gene: TRBD2; clone size: -; V gene: TRBV9; CDR3 length: 15; J gene: TRBJ2-1
CDR3 protein: CASSRTGDNYGYTF; CDR3 DNA: TGTGCCAGCAGCAGGACAGGGGATAACTATGGCTACACCTTC; D gene: TRBD1; clone size: -; V gene: TRBV2; CDR3 length: 14; J gene: TRBJ1-2
CDR3 protein: CASSGVDSQETQYF; CDR3 DNA: TGTGCCAGCAGCGGGGTCGACAGCCAAGAGACCCAGTACTTC; D gene: -; clone size: -; V gene: TRBV5-6; CDR3 length: 14; J gene: TRBJ2-5
CDR3 protein: CASSTDRGTEAFF; CDR3 DNA: TGTGCCAGTAGTACCGACAGGGGAACTGAAGCTTTCTTT; D gene: TRBD1; clone size: -; V gene: TRBV19; CDR3 length: 13; J gene: TRBJ1-1
CDR3 protein: CASSRRQGATKEKLFF; CDR3 DNA: TGTGCCAGCTCCCGTAGACAGGGGGCTACGAAAGAAAAACTGTTTTTT; D gene: TRBD1; clone size: -; V gene: TRBV27; CDR3 length: 16; J gene: TRBJ1-4
CDR3 protein: CASSVDFGTVTSGSSSYNEQFF; CDR3 DNA: TGTGCCAGCAGCGTAGATTTCGGGACAGTCACTAGCGGGAGTAGTTCCTACAATGAGCAGTTCTTC; D gene: TRBD2; clone size: once; V gene: TRBV9; CDR3 length: 22; J gene: TRBJ2-1
CDR3 protein: CSASAAGRAAEAFF; CDR3 DNA: TGCAGTGCTAGTGCCGCGGGACGGGCGGCTGAAGCTTTCTTT; D gene: -; clone size: few; V gene: TRBV20-1; CDR3 length: 14; J gene: TRBJ1-1
CDR3 protein: CASKTQVRLLQVRLGNQPQHF; CDR3 DNA: TGTGCCAGCAAGACACAGGTCCGGCTTCTCCAGGTCCGGCTTGGGAATCAGCCCCAGCATTTT; D gene: -; clone size: -; V gene: TRBV21-1; CDR3 length: 21; J gene: TRBJ1-5
CDR3 protein: CASSLSSGETQYF; CDR3 DNA: TGTGCCAGCAGTTTAAGCTCGGGAGAGACCCAGTACTTC; D gene: -; clone size: few; V gene: TRBV27; CDR3 length: 13; J gene: TRBJ2-5
CDR3 protein: CASSQSGVYNSPLHF; CDR3 DNA: TGCGCCAGCAGCCAATCAGGGGTATATAATTCACCCCTCCACTTT; D gene: -; clone size: -; V gene: TRBV4-1; CDR3 length: 15; J gene: TRBJ1-6
CDR3 protein: CASSQLGSTDTQYF; CDR3 DNA: TGTGCCAGCAGCCAATTGGGGAGTACAGATACGCAGTATTTT; D gene: -; clone size: -; V gene: TRBV3-1/TRBV3-2; CDR3 length: 14; J gene: TRBJ2-3
CDR3 protein: CASINWEKGNTEAFF; CDR3 DNA: TGTGCCAGCATAAATTGGGAGAAGGGGAACACTGAAGCTTTCTTT; D gene: -; clone size: -; V gene: TRBV28; CDR3 length: 15; J gene: TRBJ1-1
CDR3 protein: CASSLGGYEQFF; CDR3 DNA: TGTGCCAGCAGCTTGGGGGGATATGAGCAGTTCTTC; D gene: -; clone size: -; V gene: TRBV7-8; CDR3 length: 12; J gene: TRBJ2-1
CDR3 protein: CASSPIRGLEKLFF; CDR3 DNA: TGTGCCAGCTCACCGATAAGGGGGTTAGAAAAACTGTTTTTT; D gene: -; clone size: -; V gene: TRBV18; CDR3 length: 14; J gene: TRBJ1-4
CDR3 protein: CASSRSAFRAIDEQFF; CDR3 DNA: TGTGCCAGCAGCCGGAGCGCGTTCAGGGCCATTGATGAGCAGTTCTTC; D gene: -; clone size: -; V gene: TRBV7-3; CDR3 length: 16; J gene: TRBJ2-1
CDR3 protein: CATSRDLASLNNEQFF; CDR3 DNA: TGTGCCACCAGCAGAGATCTGGCTAGCCTGAACAATGAGCAGTTCTTC; D gene: -; clone size: -; V gene: TRBV15; CDR3 length: 16; J gene: TRBJ2-1
CDR3 protein: CASSVEAGSPLGYTF; CDR3 DNA: TGTGCCAGCAGCGTAGAGGCCGGGTCTCCACTGGGCTACACCTTC; D gene: -; clone size: -; V gene: TRBV9; CDR3 length: 15; J gene: TRBJ1-2
CDR3 protein: CASSIDRGADNSPLHF; CDR3 DNA: TGTGCCAGTAGTATAGATCGCGGTGCCGATAATTCACCCCTCCACTTT; D gene: -; clone size: -; V gene: TRBV19; CDR3 length: 16; J gene: TRBJ1-6